One sample yielded the 6 T cell receptor beta chains listed below, sequenced in a study of cytomegalovirus exposure and HLA in healthy donors. It was with 60 Vbeta and 13 Jbeta primers that the PCR ran. The table came from immunoSEQ multiplex PCR; TCRdb's copy has only in-frame clones and leaves some out. The profile shows over 85,000 clones, about four fifths of them singletons. The sample consisted of PBMCs. The receptors originated from a woman in her fifties or sixties in good health and CMV-seropositive.

DNA for the CDR3: TGTGCCAGCAACAGCGGGAGTTACGAGCAGTACTTC. It encodes CASNSGSYEQYF. This chain connects TRBV2 to TRBJ2-5, with 8 bases that match TRBD2. The J call is uncertain, as TRBJ2-7 better fits the DNA end. CDR3 size: 12 residues. Per germline, CDR1 SNHLY and CDR2 FYNNEI.

The chain carries TRBV25-1 and TRBJ2-7; 7 positions match TRBD1. V was clipped by 1 base and J by 5 bases; unmatched bases: 11. This CDR3 spans 16 amino acids. CDR1 is MGHDK, CDR2 SYGVNS, per germline. This chain's CDR3 is CASSESRGGVLHEQYF. CDR3 DNA: TGTGCCAGCAGTGAATCAAGAGGGGGCGTTCTCCACGAGCAGTACTTC.

In this sample, this clone turned up a few times. The chain is built from TRBV2 and TRBJ1-1, with D possibly being TRBD1 (5 bases). V lost 6 bases and J 3 bases, leaving 14 bases between the germline ends. The CDR3 is made up of 14 amino acids. Germline CDR1 is SNHLY and CDR2 is FYNNEI. CDR3 coding DNA: TGTGCCAGCAGAGTAAACCGGGGGGACACTGAAGCTTTCTTT. It codes for CASRVNRGDTEAFF. The variable domain in full, completed from reference TRBV2 and TRBJ1-1, reads EPEVTQTPSHQVTQMGQEVILRCVPISNHLYFYWYRQILGQKVEFLVSFYNNEISEKSEIFDDQFSVERPDGSNFTLKIRSTKLEDSAMYFCASRVNRGDTEAFFGQGTRLTVV.

This chain uses TRBV6-6 with TRBJ1-2; D perhaps matches TRBD1 (5 bases). The germline gives CDR1 MNHNY, CDR2 SVGAGI (reference sequence). V gave up 2 bases and J gave up 3 bases, with 7 bases separating them. The CDR3 consists of 13 residues. CDR3 sequence reads: CASSYGADYGYTF. CDR3 sequence (DNA): TGTGCCAGCAGTTACGGGGCAGACTATGGCTACACCTTC.

The chain links TRBV6-5 to TRBJ2-3; perhaps TRBD2 as D (5 bases). The germline V gene encodes CDR1 MNHEY and CDR2 SVGAGI. CDR3 length: 15 residues. Trimming took off 6 bases at V and 5 bases at J, with 18 bases between the two ends. The chain's CDR3 is CASSHLDFTGDTQYF. CDR3 in DNA: TGTGCCAGCAGCCACTTGGACTTTACCGGAGATACGCAGTATTTT.

The genes are TRBV9 and TRBJ1-1, with 7 bases fitting TRBD1. V lost 1 base, J lost 1 base, and 16 bases stayed unmatched. The CDR3 is 19 residues long. Germline V gene data show CDR1 as SGDLS and CDR2 as YYNGEE. As DNA, the CDR3 is TGTGCCAGCAGCGTAACCGACAGGGCGACAGGACTCCCGAACACTGAAGCTTTCTTT. This gives the protein CASSVTDRATGLPNTEAFF. Looking up the rest from reference TRBV9 and TRBJ1-1 gives the full variable domain: DSGVTQTPKHLITATGQRVTLRCSPRSGDLSVYWYQQSLDQGLQFLIQYYNGEERAKGNILERFSAQQFPDLHSELNLSSLELGDSALYFCASSVTDRATGLPNTEAFFGQGTRLTVV.